Sequencing of this T cell receptor beta chain was carried out in a study of CD8+ T cells in alopecia areata. The wider study: Tofacitinib administration to treated patients was oral, at 5 to 10 mg twice daily. Overall study results and limits: Compared with normal scalp, lesional scalp had higher clonality and more expanded CD8+ clones.

The sequencing template was cDNA reverse transcribed from extracted RNA. Generated by immunoSEQ multiplex PCR, the TCRdb table keeps only in-frame clones and is missing some. The table records 150,000 to 200,000 clones, nearly 60% of them present only once. Treatment indicated: oral pan-JAK inhibitor, 5-10 mg twice daily. PBMCs provided sorted CD4+ and CD8+ T cells. This clone was counted only a few times. Its specificity is unknown. CDR3 length equals 11 residues. V was clipped by 0 bases and J by 7 bases, with 4 bases between them. Looked up from germline, CDR1 is SGHRS and CDR2 is YFSETQ. The rearrangement links TRBV5-1 to TRBJ2-5; no clear D. This receptor was identified in a human donor with alopecia areata. This specimen consisted of CD4+ T cells sorted from blood, obtained at week 24, from a patient treated with tofacitinib. CDR3 residues: CASSLEGTQYF. Here the CDR3 DNA reads TGCGCCAGCAGCTTGGAGGGGACCCAGTACTTC.